A selection of T cell receptor beta chains follows, all from one sample in a study of blood T cells in healthy people across ages. TCRdb independently ran MiXCR on the 5' RACE reads; one entry per CDR3 protein. Of about 680,000 distinct CDR3 sequences detected, approximately 49% appear once; the ten largest clones hold 25% to 35%. The sequenced sample was blood. The receptors derive from a woman aged 55-70 years in good health. The CDR3 runs from the conserved cysteine through the conserved F or W. Fields, in order: clone size, D gene, V gene, CDR3 length, J gene, CDR3 DNA, CDR3 protein. A D gene is named only where the DNA matches it firmly. Size is omitted from some rows. Given values are once, few, many or a class for expanded clones.

>-|TRBD2|TRBV5-5|13|TRBJ2-5
TGTGCCAGCAGCGAGGGGACTAGCGGCACCCAGTACTTC
CASSEGTSGTQYF
>few|TRBD2|TRBV28|15|TRBJ2-4
TGTGCCAGCAGTTTCCTTAGCGGGATGGCAAACATTCAGTACTTC
CASSFLSGMANIQYF
>-|TRBD1|TRBV12-3/TRBV12-4|17|TRBJ2-1
TGTGCCAGCAGTTTTGCTCAGACAGGGGGCCCTCTGAATGAGCAGTTCTTC
CASSFAQTGGPLNEQFF
>-|-|TRBV9|14|TRBJ2-5
TGTGCCAGCAGCGGTACTCAGACTTGGGAGACCCAGTACTTC
CASSGTQTWETQYF
>-|-|TRBV12-3/TRBV12-4|17|TRBJ2-7
TGTGCCAGCAGTCCCCACCGGGCAGGAGGAGGGTCCTACGAGCAGTACTTC
CASSPHRAGGGSYEQYF
>-|TRBD2|TRBV5-6|19|TRBJ2-5
TGTGCCAGCAGCAAGATACTAGATTCGACTAGCGGGACCCAAGAGACCCAGTACTTC
CASSKILDSTSGTQETQYF
>many|-|TRBV4-3|15|TRBJ2-1
TGCGCCAGCAGCAATTTTGGCGGGGGCGACAATGAGCAGTTCTTC
CASSNFGGGDNEQFF
>-|TRBD1|TRBV20-1|15|TRBJ1-5
TGCAGTGCTAGTCCGGGACAGGGGACACGGCGGCCCCAGCATTTT
CSASPGQGTRRPQHF
>-|-|TRBV4-3|13|TRBJ2-7
TGCGCCAGCAGCCAAGACATAATCTACGAGCAGTACTTC
CASSQDIIYEQYF
>few|TRBD1|TRBV20-1|14|TRBJ1-2
TGCAGTGCTAGAGACGGCCAGGGGGCGCGAGGCTACACCTTC
CSARDGQGARGYTF
>-|-|TRBV28|17|TRBJ1-5
TGTGCCAGCAGGCCAACAGGGAGGAGTGGAAGCAATCAGCACCAGCATTTT
CASRPTGRSGSNQHQHF
>few|-|TRBV7-2|14|TRBJ1-2
TGTGCCAGCAGCCGAGGTTCCGGGACCTATGGCTACACCTTC
CASSRGSGTYGYTF
>-|-|TRBV4-3|13|TRBJ1-2
TGCGCCAGCAGCCAAGACCCAGGGCTTGGCTACACCTTC
CASSQDPGLGYTF
>-|TRBD2|TRBV27|16|TRBJ2-1
TGTGCCAGCAGTTACCGACTAGCGGGGGGCTACAATGAGCAGTTCTTC
CASSYRLAGGYNEQFF
>-|-|TRBV28|13|TRBJ2-5
TGTGCCAGCAGCTCATTTCAGGGGAATGAGCAGTACTTC
CASSSFQGNEQYF
>-|-|TRBV29-1|13|TRBJ1-1
TGCAGCGTTGAAGTGGGTCAGGGGTCTGAAGCTTTCTTT
CSVEVGQGSEAFF
>-|TRBD2|TRBV20-1|15|TRBJ2-1
TGCAGTGCTGATCTGAGCGGGAGTCCCTACAATGAGCAGTTCTTC
CSADLSGSPYNEQFF
>few|-|TRBV29-1|13|TRBJ1-2
TGCAGCGTTGAGGGTGAACAGGGTTATGGCTACACCTTC
CSVEGEQGYGYTF
>few|TRBD1|TRBV20-1|13|TRBJ2-3
TGCAGTGCTGTAACAGGGGGCGGAGATACGCAGTATTTT
CSAVTGGGDTQYF
>-|-|TRBV7-8|14|TRBJ1-5
TGTGCCAGCAGCTTAGTCTCGACCGATCAGCCCCAGCATTTT
CASSLVSTDQPQHF
>-|-|TRBV29-1|15|TRBJ2-7
TGCAGCGTTGAGGAGGGGCGGGATCACTCCTACGAGCAGTACTTC
CSVEEGRDHSYEQYF
>few|-|TRBV7-2|15|TRBJ1-1
TGTGCCAGCAGCCTATCCGGGGCAGGCGACACTGAAGCTTTCTTT
CASSLSGAGDTEAFF
>once|-|TRBV20-1|14|TRBJ2-3
TGCAGTGCTAGATCCCCCCAGGGGCGGGATACGCAGTATTTT
CSARSPQGRDTQYF
>-|TRBD2|TRBV7-2|14|TRBJ2-7
TGTGCCAGCAGGTCGACTAGCGGATCCTACGAGCAGTACTTC
CASRSTSGSYEQYF
>-|TRBD2|TRBV20-1|15|TRBJ2-3
TGCAGCGCTTCTAGCGGGAGTCACTACACAGATACGCAGTATTTT
CSASSGSHYTDTQYF
>-|-|TRBV5-1|13|TRBJ1-5
TGCGCCAGCAGCTGGGAACAGGGTCAGCCCCAGCATTTT
CASSWEQGQPQHF
>-|TRBD1|TRBV6-6|15|TRBJ2-7
TGTGCCAGCAGCCCTAGACAGGGGTCTGCCTACGAGCAGTACTTC
CASSPRQGSAYEQYF
>many|-|TRBV6-5|14|TRBJ1-2
TGTGCCAGCAGTTACTCGAGGGATCACTATGGCTACACCTTC
CASSYSRDHYGYTF
>-|TRBD1|TRBV28|12|TRBJ2-7
TGTGCCAGCGGGGACAGGGGGCGCGAGCAGTACTTC
CASGDRGREQYF
>-|-|TRBV20-1|12|TRBJ2-1
TGCAGTGCTCCCACGTTTATCAATGAGCAGTTCTTC
CSAPTFINEQFF
>-|-|TRBV24-1|18|TRBJ2-3
TGTGCCACCAGTGATTTGGTCAAGACAGGACATAACACAGATACGCAGTATTTT
CATSDLVKTGHNTDTQYF
>once|TRBD2|TRBV7-2|16|TRBJ2-5
TGTGCCAACAGCTTTCAGACTAGCGGATTCCTGAAGACCCAGTACTTC
CANSFQTSGFLKTQYF
>few|-|TRBV6-2/TRBV6-3|12|TRBJ1-2
TGTGCCAGCAGTCAGGACGGTTATGGCTACACCTTC
CASSQDGYGYTF
>-|-|TRBV11-2|18|TRBJ2-1
TGTGCCAGCAGCCCCTCGGTGAGGTTGTCGGTCTCCTACAATGAGCAGTTCTTC
CASSPSVRLSVSYNEQFF
>-|TRBD2|TRBV7-6|16|TRBJ2-1
TGTGCCAACAGCAGAGCGGGGGATCCAGCTTACAATGAGCAGTTCTTC
CANSRAGDPAYNEQFF
>-|TRBD2|TRBV20-1|13|TRBJ2-7
TGCAGTGCTCAGGCTAGCGGGAGTTACGAGCAGTACTTC
CSAQASGSYEQYF
>few|-|TRBV5-4|15|TRBJ2-3
TGTGCCAGCAGCTTGGAAGGTGGGGCCACAGATACGCAGTATTTT
CASSLEGGATDTQYF
>-|-|TRBV7-9|15|TRBJ2-4
TGTGCCAGCAGCTTAGATCCCGGGACTCAAAAGGAGCAGTACTTC
CASSLDPGTQKEQYF
>-|-|TRBV13|15|TRBJ2-2
TGTGCCAGCAGCTTAACCCTAGCCGTCCCCGGGGAGCTGTTTTTT
CASSLTLAVPGELFF
>few|-|TRBV9|15|TRBJ2-1
TGTGCCAGCAGCCCCCGGGGCAGGGGCGACAATGAGCAGTTCTTC
CASSPRGRGDNEQFF
>-|-|TRBV12-3/TRBV12-4|13|TRBJ2-3
TGTGCCAGCAGTTTAGCAGACGTAGATACGCAGTATTTT
CASSLADVDTQYF
>few|TRBD2|TRBV5-1|14|TRBJ2-7
TGCGCCAGCAGCTTGTCCGGGACTAGCGACGAGCAGTACTTC
CASSLSGTSDEQYF
>-|TRBD1|TRBV11-1|16|TRBJ2-5
TGTGCCAGCAGCACCAGGACAGGGACATTCCAAGAGACCCAGTACTTC
CASSTRTGTFQETQYF
>-|TRBD1|TRBV20-1|13|TRBJ1-4
TGCAGTGCCCCGACAGGGTTTAATGAAAAACTGTTTTTT
CSAPTGFNEKLFF
>-|-|TRBV20-1|12|TRBJ2-1
TGCAGTGCTAGAGATGTGGAGGATGAGCAGTTCTTC
CSARDVEDEQFF